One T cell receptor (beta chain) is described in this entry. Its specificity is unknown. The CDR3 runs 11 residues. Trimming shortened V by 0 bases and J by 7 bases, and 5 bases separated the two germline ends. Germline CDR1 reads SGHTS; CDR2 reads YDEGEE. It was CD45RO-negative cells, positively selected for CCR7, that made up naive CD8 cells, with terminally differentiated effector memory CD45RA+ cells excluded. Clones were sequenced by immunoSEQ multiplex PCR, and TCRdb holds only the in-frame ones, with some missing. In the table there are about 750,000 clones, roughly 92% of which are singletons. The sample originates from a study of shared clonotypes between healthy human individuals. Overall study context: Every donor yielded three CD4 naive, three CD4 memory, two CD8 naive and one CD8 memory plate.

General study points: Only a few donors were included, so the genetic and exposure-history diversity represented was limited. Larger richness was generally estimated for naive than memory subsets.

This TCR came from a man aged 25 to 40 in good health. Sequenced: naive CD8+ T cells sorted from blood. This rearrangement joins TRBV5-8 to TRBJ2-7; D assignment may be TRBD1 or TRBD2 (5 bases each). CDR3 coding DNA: TGTGCCAGCAGCTTGGGGGGGGAGCAGTACTTC. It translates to CASSLGGEQYF.